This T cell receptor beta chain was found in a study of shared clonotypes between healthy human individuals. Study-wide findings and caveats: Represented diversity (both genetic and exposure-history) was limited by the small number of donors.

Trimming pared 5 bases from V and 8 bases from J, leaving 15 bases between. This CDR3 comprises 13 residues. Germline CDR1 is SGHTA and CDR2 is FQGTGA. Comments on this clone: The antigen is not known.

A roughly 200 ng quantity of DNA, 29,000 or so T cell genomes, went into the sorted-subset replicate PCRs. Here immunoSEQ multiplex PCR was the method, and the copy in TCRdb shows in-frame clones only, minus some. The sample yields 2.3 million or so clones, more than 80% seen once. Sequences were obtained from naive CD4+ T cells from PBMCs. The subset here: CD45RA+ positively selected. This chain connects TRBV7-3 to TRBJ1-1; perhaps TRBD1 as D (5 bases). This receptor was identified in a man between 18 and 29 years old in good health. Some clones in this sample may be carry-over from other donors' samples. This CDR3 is CASSPSGTQEAFF. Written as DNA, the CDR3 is TGTGCCAGCAGCCCTAGCGGGACTCAAGAAGCTTTCTTT.